This TCR beta chain stems from a study of cytomegalovirus exposure and HLA in healthy donors. CDR1 and CDR2 from the germline V gene are SGHAT and FQNNGV. Between the trimmed V and J ends, which lost 5 bases and 8 bases, there was a span of 19 bases. This CDR3 has 15 residues. Study-wide results and limits: Specific recognition of CMV antigens was confirmed in vitro for a few chains (all CMV-associated). Later analysis found that TCR beta chains associated with HLA were more clonally expanded than other, equally common chains.

Primers included in the PCR were 60 Vbeta and 13 Jbeta primers. TCRdb keeps only in-frame clones here, not all; method: immunoSEQ multiplex PCR. There are some 140,000 clones in the sample; 73% occur only once, and over 1% lies in the top ten. Comments on this clone: No antigen is known for it.

The source material was PBMCs. The source is a woman aged 40 to 50 in good health and CMV-seronegative. V is TRBV11-2 and J is TRBJ2-1; tentatively, D is TRBD1 (7 bases). The CDR3 here is CASSLGPTGEDEQFF. DNA for the CDR3: TGTGCCAGCAGCCTAGGGCCTACAGGGGAGGATGAGCAGTTCTTC.